The 12 T cell receptor beta chains reported below all come from one sample, sequenced in a study of T cell responses to AZD1222 COVID-19 vaccine. Produced via immunoSEQ multiplex PCR; TCRdb's table is partial and in-frame only. The table shows around 140,000 clones, with over 90% occurring only once. The sequenced sample was peripheral blood, obtained on day 0 of AZD1222 vaccination. The receptors originated from an adult in good health.

The chain's CDR3 is CAWSSPGRRVWGTEAFF. The CDR3 region has the DNA TGTGCCTGGAGTTCACCGGGACGGAGGGTGTGGGGCACTGAAGCTTTCTTT. J is TRBJ1-1 and V is TRBV30, with TRBD1 as a possible D gene (5 bases). CDR3 size: 17 residues. Deletions cut 2 bases from V and 4 bases from J, with 23 bases between. Germline V CDR1 and CDR2: GTSNPN, SVGIG (reference sequence).

The chain combines TRBV4-1 with TRBJ1-2; D gene unclear. Germline V gene lookup returns CDR1 MGHRA and CDR2 YSYEKL. The V and J ends lost 2 bases and 5 bases respectively, with 18 bases between them. This CDR3 contains 16 residues. DNA for the CDR3: TGCGCCAGCAGCCAACAGGCAGGCAAAACCTTTTATGGCTACACCTTC. Amino acid sequence: CASSQQAGKTFYGYTF.

The genes are TRBV27 and TRBJ2-7; 7 bases map to TRBD2. CDR3 size: 15 residues. Germline-derived CDR1 and CDR2 are MNHEY and SMNVEV (reference sequence). J was trimmed by 5 bases and V by 6 bases; bases with no gene match: 13. The CDR3 loop reads CASRPLGEGLHEQYF. CDR3 in DNA: TGTGCCAGCAGGCCTTTGGGGGAGGGTCTCCACGAGCAGTACTTC.

The chain is built from TRBV3-1 (or the pseudogene TRBV3-2) and TRBJ2-1; D assignment may be TRBD1 or TRBD2 (5 bases each). The CDR3 is made up of 14 amino acids. V dropped 1 base and J dropped 6 bases, with 10 bases sitting between them. The V gene's germline CDR1 is LGHDT and CDR2 YNNKEL (reference sequence). CDR3: CASSQGGPINEQFF. For the CDR3, the DNA is TGTGCCAGCAGCCAAGGGGGACCGATCAATGAGCAGTTCTTC.

CDR3 bases: TGTGCCAGCAGCTTAATAGCGGGGGGGCTGTACGAGCAGTACTTC. It is translated as CASSLIAGGLYEQYF. The chain joins TRBV7-9 to TRBJ2-7, with TRBD2 matching over 11 bases. The CDR3 covers 15 residues. J was trimmed by 4 bases and V by 2 bases; bases with no gene match: 4. In germline, CDR1 is SEHNR, CDR2 FQNEAQ (reference sequence).

The rearrangement uses TRBV7-2 and TRBJ1-2; possible D gene TRBD1, 6 bases. CDR3 length: 14 amino acids. The germline V gene encodes CDR1 SGHTA and CDR2 FQGNSA. V was shortened by 2 bases and J by 8 bases, with 15 bases between the two germline ends. CDR3 in DNA: TGTGCCAGCAGCTTAAAGGGGGGCGCGCAAGGCTACACCTTC. Residues: CASSLKGGAQGYTF.

The V gene is TRBV27, the J gene TRBJ2-1; maybe TRBD1 (6 bases). The CDR3 totals 17 residues. Between the trimmed V and J ends, which lost 7 bases and 4 bases, there was a span of 23 bases. CDR1 is MNHEY, CDR2 SMNVEV, per germline (reference sequence). The CDR3 is CASTGHKLRVKYNEQFF. In DNA, the CDR3 is TGTGCCAGCACGGGACATAAGCTACGAGTAAAGTACAATGAGCAGTTCTTC.

J is TRBJ1-3 and V is TRBV3-1 (or the pseudogene TRBV3-2), with D possibly being TRBD1 (5 bases). The CDR3 is 16 amino acids. The germline V and J ends were trimmed by 1 base and 3 bases, with 13 bases remaining between them. Germline V gene sequence: CDR1 LGHDT, CDR2 YNNKEL (reference sequence). The chain's CDR3 is CASSQVRGALGNTIYF. The CDR3 DNA reads as TGTGCCAGCAGCCAAGTTAGGGGCGCACTTGGAAACACCATATATTTT.

V is TRBV5-1 and J is TRBJ2-7; 10 bases are a match to TRBD1. V was clipped by 4 bases and J by 2 bases; unmatched bases: 18. CDR3 length equals 19 residues. Germline CDR1 and CDR2: SGHRS and YFSETQ. The CDR3 DNA follows: TGCGCCAGCAGCCCCCTGGGAAGACAGGGGGCGCGGGGGGCCTACGAGCAGTACTTC. Translation gives CASSPLGRQGARGAYEQYF.

CDR3 loop: CAISVGGSSGGYTF. CDR3 in DNA: TGTGCCATCAGTGTTGGGGGCAGTTCGGGAGGCTACACCTTC. This chain links TRBV10-3 with TRBJ1-2; weak D call: TRBD1 (6 bases). Germline loops: CDR1 ENHRY, CDR2 SYGVKD. The CDR3 consists of 14 residues. V was pared by 4 bases and J by 8 bases, with 17 bases between.

This clone came up once. The chain joins TRBV6-5 to TRBJ2-5; TRBD2 matches 7 bases. Germline values: CDR1 MNHEY, CDR2 SVGAGI. The CDR3 has 15 amino acids. V lost 0 bases to trimming and J lost 5 bases; unmatched junction nucleotides: 6. In DNA form, the CDR3 reads TGTGCCAGCAGTTACTCGATTGGGGAGGGGGAGACCCAGTACTTC. Its translation is CASSYSIGEGETQYF.

CDR3 amino acids: CASSRLAHSGANVLTF. CDR3 coding DNA: TGTGCCAGTAGTCGCCTAGCGCACTCTGGGGCCAACGTCCTGACTTTC. The chain recombines TRBV19 with TRBJ2-6; D is perhaps TRBD2 (6 bases). Trimming took off 5 bases at V and 0 bases at J, with 11 bases between the two ends. Germline V gene lookup returns CDR1 LNHDA and CDR2 SQIVND (reference sequence). This CDR3 is 16 amino acids long.